This TCR beta chain was captured in a study of cytomegalovirus exposure and HLA in healthy donors. As for this clone: No antigen is known for it.

The ends lost 3 bases at V and 5 bases at J; junction bases unmatched: 7. The CDR3 totals 15 residues. Per germline, CDR1 SGHNT and CDR2 YYREEE (reference sequence). General study results and limits: Earlier results showed most TCR beta V segments being productive about 87% or about 30% of the time. A later analysis linked a missense DCLRE1C variant to TCR beta V- and J-gene trimming.

Amplification used 60 Vbeta primers and 13 Jbeta primers. Measured with immunoSEQ multiplex PCR; TCRdb has only the in-frame clones, and not every one. The sample has nearly 200,000 clones, 75% to 80% seen once. The chain has TRBV5-4 and TRBJ2-2; TRBD2 matches 7 bases. The origin of this receptor is a woman in her thirties in good health and CMV-seropositive. Sequencing was done on a sample of PBMCs. Here the CDR3 reads CASSYQAGVTGELFF. The DNA for the CDR3 is TGTGCCAGCAGCTATCAGGCGGGAGTTACCGGGGAGCTGTTTTTT.